The entry below describes one T cell receptor beta chain. The source material, RNA transcripts, was used to amplify TCR beta CDR3 regions. The study used the HTBI primer set for a first-round RT-PCR of the TCR CDR3. TCRdb used MiXCR to reprocess the multiplex PCR reads, holding one entry per CDR3 protein. The profile shows 650,000 to 800,000 distinct CDR3 sequences, just under 45% of them singletons. The data belong to a study of T cells in Graves' hyperthyroidism and ophthalmopathy. V dropped 5 bases and J dropped 0 bases, with 12 bases sitting between them. Germline V gene data show CDR1 as KGHDR and CDR2 as SFDVKD. This CDR3 is 16 amino acids long.

This rearrangement joins TRBV24-1 to TRBJ1-4, with a weak D call TRBD1 (6 bases). The sample was peripheral blood or thyroid tissue (not recorded which). The clonotype comes from an adult man with Graves' disease, either hyperthyroidism or ophthalmopathy (not recorded which). The CDR3 DNA reads TGTGCCACCAGTGGAACGACAGGTTCAACTAATGAAAAACTGTTTTTT. This gives the protein CATSGTTGSTNEKLFF.